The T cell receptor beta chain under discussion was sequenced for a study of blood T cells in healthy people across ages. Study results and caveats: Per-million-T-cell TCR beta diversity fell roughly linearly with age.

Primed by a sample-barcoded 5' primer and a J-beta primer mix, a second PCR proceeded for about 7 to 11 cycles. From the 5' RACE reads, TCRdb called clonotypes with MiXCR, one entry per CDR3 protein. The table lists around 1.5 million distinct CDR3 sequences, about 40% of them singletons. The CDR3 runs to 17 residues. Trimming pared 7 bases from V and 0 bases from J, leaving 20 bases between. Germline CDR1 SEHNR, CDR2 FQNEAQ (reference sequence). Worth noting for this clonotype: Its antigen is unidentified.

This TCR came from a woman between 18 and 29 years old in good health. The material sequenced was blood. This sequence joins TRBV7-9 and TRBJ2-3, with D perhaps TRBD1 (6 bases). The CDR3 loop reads CASTTDSVLSSTDTQYF. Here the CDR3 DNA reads TGTGCCAGCACGACGGACAGCGTACTTTCTAGCACAGATACGCAGTATTTT.